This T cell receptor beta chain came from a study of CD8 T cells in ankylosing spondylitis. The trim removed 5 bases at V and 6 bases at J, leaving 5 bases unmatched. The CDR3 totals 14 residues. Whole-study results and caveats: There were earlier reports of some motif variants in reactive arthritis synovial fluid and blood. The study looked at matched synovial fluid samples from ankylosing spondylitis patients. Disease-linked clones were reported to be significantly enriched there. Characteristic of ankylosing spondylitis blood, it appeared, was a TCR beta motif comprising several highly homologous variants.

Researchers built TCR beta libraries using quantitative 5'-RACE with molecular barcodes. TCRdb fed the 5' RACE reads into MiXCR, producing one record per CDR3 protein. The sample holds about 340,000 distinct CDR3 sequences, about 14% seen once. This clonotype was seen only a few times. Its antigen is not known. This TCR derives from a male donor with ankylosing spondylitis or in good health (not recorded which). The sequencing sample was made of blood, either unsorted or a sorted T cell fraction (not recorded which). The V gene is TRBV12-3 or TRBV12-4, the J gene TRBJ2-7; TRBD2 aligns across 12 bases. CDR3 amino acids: CASSRLAGASEQYF. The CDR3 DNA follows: TGTGCCAGCAGTCGACTAGCGGGAGCTTCCGAGCAGTACTTC.